This TCR beta chain was captured in a study of post-analysis software for immune sequencing data. Study details: Patients had relapsing-remitting, secondary progressive or progressive-relapsing multiple sclerosis; some lacked subtype.

Study-level results: Controls had significantly higher normalized Chao1 diversity than multiple sclerosis patients. Controls showed lower frequencies than patients for 4 or 5 TRBV segments, and TRBV5-6, TRBV5-1 and TRBV20-1 were among these. Batch-matched samples strongly co-clustered by F measure.

This CDR3 contains 12 residues. In germline, CDR1 is SQVTM, CDR2 ANQGSEA. Trimming took 6 bases from V and 6 from J; bases not matched to a gene: 3. Libraries were made from TCR beta cDNA, and they carried unique molecular identifiers. T cells numbering about 0.85 to 11 million yielded cDNA molecules that totaled about 500,000. TCRdb reanalysed the PCR reads using MiXCR and keeps one entry per CDR3 protein. The profile shows 650,000 to 850,000 distinct CDR3 sequences, around 46% of them singletons. On this clonotype itself: Its antigen is unidentified.

The receptor's source is a girl aged 10 to 17 with multiple sclerosis. Sequenced sample: blood. The J gene is TRBJ2-1, the V gene TRBV29-1, with 9 bases lining up with TRBD1. The CDR3 protein is CSVGQGSNEQFF. The CDR3 DNA follows: TGCAGCGTGGGACAGGGAAGCAATGAGCAGTTCTTC.